This T cell receptor (beta chain) was sequenced in a study of tumor and adjacent non-tumor tissue in lung cancer. About the study: On average, productive TCRbeta reads reached roughly 4.2 million per sample.

This clonotype was counted between two and nine times. The template was RNA from unsorted bulk tissue. Three rounds of nested PCR, following a modified ARM-PCR protocol, produced the TCRbeta library. TCRdb re-derived calls from the multiplex PCR reads in MiXCR, one entry per CDR3 protein. The data contain approximately 110,000 distinct CDR3 sequences, more than 70% of them singletons. Germline V gene lookup returns CDR1 WNHNN and CDR2 SYGVQD (reference sequence). J lost 5 bases, V lost 5 bases, and 11 bases had no gene match. The CDR3 is 16 amino acids. The sequencing sample was made of lung tumor tissue. The receptor's source is a woman aged 60-75 years with non-small cell lung cancer. The J gene is TRBJ2-5, the V gene TRBV10-1, with 10 bases identical to TRBD2. In nucleotides, the CDR3 is TGCGCCAGCAGTCTTGGAGCGGGAGGGCCGGAGGAGACCCAGTACTTC. It is translated as CASSLGAGGPEETQYF.